One and the same sample provided the 16 T cell receptor beta chains below, sequenced in a study of cytomegalovirus exposure and HLA in healthy donors. Researchers ran the PCR with 60 Vbeta and 13 Jbeta primers. Some clones are missing from TCRdb's copy, which holds only in-frame ones; the method was immunoSEQ multiplex PCR. This table holds around 180,000 clones, about four fifths found once. Material for sequencing was PBMCs. These receptors all stem from a woman under 40 in good health and CMV-seropositive.

This chain uses TRBV7-9 with TRBJ2-7; no clear D. V lost 1 base and J 3 bases, leaving 13 bases between the germline ends. The CDR3 is made up of 15 amino acids. Germline CDR1 SEHNR, CDR2 FQNEAQ (reference sequence). The CDR3 loop is CASSLEVSTLYEQYF. In DNA form, the CDR3 reads TGTGCCAGCAGCTTAGAAGTGTCAACTCTCTACGAGCAGTACTTC.

With respect to this clone: The junction departs from germline at one end; a sequencing error may be responsible. Other DNA sequences in this specimen translate into the identical CDR3. The chain employs TRBV28 and TRBJ1-5, with 9 bases identical to TRBD1. In germline, CDR1 is MDHEN, CDR2 SYDVKM. This CDR3 is built from 17 residues. The CDR3 coding sequence is TGCGCCAGCAGTTCATTAACCGGGACAGGGTACATTCAGCCCCAGCATTTT. This sequence encodes CASSSLTGTGYIQPQHF.

Comments on this clone: Mismatch with germline at one junction end may stem from a read error. The chain carries TRBV6-1 and TRBJ2-1; the match to TRBD1 covers 7 bases. The CDR3 is 13 amino acids. CDR1 MNHNS and CDR2 SASEGT come from the germline V gene. The CDR3 here is CVSYPGGGSEQFF. The CDR3 region has the DNA TGTGTCAGCTACCCAGGGGGTGGGAGTGAGCAGTTCTTC.

The rearrangement joins TRBV19 to TRBJ2-2, with TRBD1 matching over 7 bases. The germline V gene encodes CDR1 LNHDA and CDR2 SQIVND (reference sequence). The CDR3 has 16 residues. V shed 7 bases, J shed 1 base, and the junction held 9 bases outside the gene matches. CDR3 sequence: CASTPPGQLNTGELFF. For the CDR3, the DNA is TGTGCCAGTACCCCCCCGGGACAGCTGAACACCGGGGAGCTGTTTTTT.

Worth noting for this clone: Compared with germline, one end of the junction differs, possibly owing to a read error. The rearrangement links TRBV9 to TRBJ1-2; D is possibly TRBD1 (6 bases). The CDR3 sequence is 14 residues long. CDR1 and CDR2 from the germline V gene are SGDLS and YYNGEE. CDR3 in amino acids: CASSALQGRYGYTF. The DNA for the CDR3 is TGTGCCAGCAGCGCCCTACAGGGACGCTATGGCTACACTTTC.

The chain carries TRBV9 and TRBJ2-2, with a tentative D call TRBD1 (6 bases). CDR1 and CDR2 (germline): SGDLS, YYNGEE. This CDR3 is built from 16 residues. Trimming took off 0 bases at V and 2 bases at J, with 11 bases between the two ends. The CDR3: CASSVVQGGNTGELFF. The CDR3 nucleotides are TGTGCCAGCAGCGTAGTACAGGGCGGAAACACCGGGGAGCTGTTTTTT.

The rearrangement joins TRBV7-9 to TRBJ1-2; 10 nucleotides agree with TRBD1. After removal of 5 bases from V and 3 bases from J, the junction contained 9 bases not matched to a gene. The CDR3 runs to 16 residues. Germline CDR1 SEHNR, CDR2 FQNEAQ (reference sequence). The CDR3 bases are TGTGCCAGCAGCACATCCGGGACAGGGGCTCACTATGGCTACACCTTC. Protein: CASSTSGTGAHYGYTF.

The genes are TRBV6-6 and TRBJ2-3; 13 nucleotides agree with TRBD2. The CDR3 has 16 amino acids. The germline gives CDR1 MNHNY, CDR2 SVGAGI (reference sequence). V was clipped by 5 bases and J by 4 bases; unmatched bases: 6. This chain's CDR3 is CASSRRTSGSPDTQYF. The CDR3 DNA follows: TGTGCCAGCAGTCGGCGGACTAGCGGGAGTCCAGATACGCAGTATTTT.

This clone has more than one count but fewer than ten. The genes are TRBV11-2 and TRBJ1-5, with D possibly being TRBD1 (5 bases). The CDR3 totals 17 residues. Deletions cut 5 bases from V and 0 bases from J, with 17 bases between. Germline V lookup: CDR1 SGHAT, CDR2 FQNNGV. This chain's CDR3 is CASSPGNGDYSNQPQHF. The CDR3 coding sequence is TGTGCCAGCAGCCCAGGGAATGGGGATTATAGCAATCAGCCCCAGCATTTT.

This chain connects TRBV5-6 to TRBJ1-6, with 11 positions matching TRBD1. Trimming at V came to 5 bases and at J to 9 bases, leaving 7 bases not matched to a gene. The CDR3 length is 15 residues. Germline CDR1 is SGHDT and CDR2 is YYEEEE. CDR3 loop: CASRRRDRGSSPLHF. The DNA for the CDR3 is TGTGCCAGCAGACGACGGGACAGGGGGTCTTCACCCCTCCACTTT.

CDR3 region: CASSCTELTYGYTF. DNA of the CDR3: TGTGCCAGCAGTTGCACAGAGTTGACCTATGGCTACACCTTC. The rearrangement uses TRBV6-5 and TRBJ1-2; no definite D call. Trimming cost V 4 bases and J 4 bases, with 13 bases left between them. The CDR3 covers 14 residues. Germline V gene sequence: CDR1 MNHEY, CDR2 SVGAGI.

The gene calls are TRBV15 and TRBJ1-4, with 7 bases lining up with TRBD1. After removal of 5 bases from V and 7 bases from J, the junction contained 13 bases not matched to a gene. Looked up from germline, CDR1 is LNHNV and CDR2 is YYDKDF (reference sequence). The CDR3 contains 16 residues. CDR3 region: CATSPGEQGISEKLFF. The DNA of the CDR3 is TGTGCCACCAGCCCTGGGGAACAGGGGATATCTGAAAAACTGTTTTTT.

J is TRBJ1-3 and V is TRBV7-2; TRBD1 matches 7 bases. Trimming cost V 6 bases and J 2 bases; bases outside gene matches: 7. Germline V gene data show CDR1 as SGHTA and CDR2 as FQGNSA. This CDR3 comprises 15 residues. CDR3 DNA sequence: TGTGCCAGCAGAGACCCCGGGACAGCTGGAAACACCATATATTTT. Protein: CASRDPGTAGNTIYF.

This chain links TRBV7-9 with TRBJ2-1; TRBD1 matches 7 bases. There are 14 residues in the CDR3. Per germline, CDR1 SEHNR and CDR2 FQNEAQ (reference sequence). The V segment lost 5 bases and the J segment 2 bases; nucleotides outside the gene matches: 3. CDR3 loop: CASSDRDTYNEQFF. The CDR3, as DNA: TGTGCCAGCAGCGACAGGGACACCTACAATGAGCAGTTCTTC.

This clone has a single count. V and J are TRBV5-1 and TRBJ2-7; possible D gene TRBD1, 6 bases. Trimming cost V 5 bases and J 0 bases, with 12 bases left between them. Germline V CDR1 and CDR2: SGHRS, YFSETQ. CDR3 length equals 14 residues. CDR3 nucleotides: TGCGCCAGCAGGACAGGATCCGGCTCCTACGAGCAGTACTTC. Protein product: CASRTGSGSYEQYF.

The rearrangement uses TRBV6-5 and TRBJ2-5; 8 bases fit TRBD1. Trimming removed 0 bases from V and 1 base from J; junction bases left unmatched: 1. The CDR3 is 15 residues long. CDR1 and CDR2 from the germline V gene are MNHEY and SVGAGI. CDR3 DNA: TGTGCCAGCAGTTACTCCGACAGGGGCCAAGAGACCCAGTACTTC. It encodes CASSYSDRGQETQYF.